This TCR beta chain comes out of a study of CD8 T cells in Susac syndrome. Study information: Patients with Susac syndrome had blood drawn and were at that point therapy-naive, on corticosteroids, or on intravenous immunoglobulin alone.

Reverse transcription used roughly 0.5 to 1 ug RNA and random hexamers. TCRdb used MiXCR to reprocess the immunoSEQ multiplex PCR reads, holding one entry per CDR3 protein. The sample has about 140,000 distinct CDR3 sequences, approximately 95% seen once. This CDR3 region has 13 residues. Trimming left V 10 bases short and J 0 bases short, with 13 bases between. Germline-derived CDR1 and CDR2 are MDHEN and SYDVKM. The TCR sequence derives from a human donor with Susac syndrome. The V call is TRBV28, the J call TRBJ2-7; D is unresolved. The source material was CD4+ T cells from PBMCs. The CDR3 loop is CATTRFGSYEQYF. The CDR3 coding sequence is TGTGCCACCACTCGGTTCGGCTCCTACGAGCAGTACTTC.